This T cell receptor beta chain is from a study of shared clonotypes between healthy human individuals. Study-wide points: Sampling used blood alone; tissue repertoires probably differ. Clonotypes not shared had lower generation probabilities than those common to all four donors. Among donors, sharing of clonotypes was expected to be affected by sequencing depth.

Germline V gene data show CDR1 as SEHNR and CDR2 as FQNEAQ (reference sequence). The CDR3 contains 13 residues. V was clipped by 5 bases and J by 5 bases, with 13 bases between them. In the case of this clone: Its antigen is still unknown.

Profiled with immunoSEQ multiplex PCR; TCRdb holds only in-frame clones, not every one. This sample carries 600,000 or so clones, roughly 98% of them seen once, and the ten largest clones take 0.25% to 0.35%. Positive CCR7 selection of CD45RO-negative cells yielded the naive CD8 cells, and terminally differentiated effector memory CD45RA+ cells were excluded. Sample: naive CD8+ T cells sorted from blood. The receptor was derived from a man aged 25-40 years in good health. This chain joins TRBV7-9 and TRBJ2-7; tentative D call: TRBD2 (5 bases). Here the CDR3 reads CASSGGLVDEQYF. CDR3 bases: TGTGCCAGCAGCGGAGGACTGGTCGACGAGCAGTACTTC. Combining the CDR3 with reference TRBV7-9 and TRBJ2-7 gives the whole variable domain DTGVSQNPRHKITKRGQNVTFRCDPISEHNRLYWYRQTLGQGPEFLTYFQNEAQLEKSRLLSDRFSAERPKGSFSTLEIQRTEQGDSAMYLCASSGGLVDEQYFGPGTRLTVT.